This entry concerns a single T cell receptor (beta chain). Libraries for TCRalpha and TCRbeta carried sample barcodes and unique molecular identifiers via 5'RACE. From the 5' RACE reads, TCRdb called clonotypes with MiXCR, one entry per CDR3 protein. This sample yields 250,000 or so distinct CDR3 sequences, of which roughly 17% are seen a single time; more than 20% belongs to the top ten. These data are taken from a study of T-cell memory formation after mild COVID-19. Study in general: Largely, TCR clusters stayed within a single donor.

V lost 2 bases and J 7 bases, leaving 15 bases between the germline ends. The CDR3 is 15 residues long. Germline values: CDR1 SGHTA, CDR2 FQGNSA. The chain combines TRBV7-2 with TRBJ1-5; tentative D call: TRBD1 (5 bases). This TCR was sampled from a man between 18 and 29 years old who had mild COVID-19 (a few samples of this study predate the infection). Cell type and time point are not known. Sequencing was done on a sample of PBMCs or a T cell subset sorted from them (not recorded which). The CDR3 DNA reads TGTGCCAGCAGCTTAATGCAGGGTCTGTTGCAGCCCCAGCATTTT. This encodes CASSLMQGLLQPQHF.